The sequence of this T cell receptor (beta chain) was determined in a study of T cell responses to AZD1222 COVID-19 vaccine. Germline assignment: CDR1 MNHEY and CDR2 SVGAGI. After removal of 7 bases from V and 1 base from J, the junction contained 4 bases not matched to a gene. The CDR3 consists of 14 residues. The method was immunoSEQ multiplex PCR; TCRdb's version includes in-frame clones alone and lacks a portion of them. Of around 150,000 clones listed, around 90% are singletons. This specimen was peripheral blood, taken 28 days after the second AZD1222 dose. The clonotype comes from an adult who received the AZD1222 COVID-19 vaccine. The V gene is TRBV6-5, the J gene TRBJ2-7; 10 bases map to TRBD2. The CDR3 reads CASTRLAGSYEQYF. The CDR3 nucleotides read TGTGCCAGCACGAGACTAGCGGGTTCCTACGAGCAGTACTTC.